This T cell receptor (beta chain) comes out of a study of response to subunit inactivated influenza vaccine. The length of the CDR3 is 14 residues. The ends lost 2 bases at V and 3 bases at J; junction bases unmatched: 2. Germline V lookup: CDR1 SGDLS, CDR2 YYNGEE. TCRdb re-called the RT-PCR reads through MiXCR, storing one row per CDR3 protein. The table has some 570,000 distinct CDR3 sequences, around 11% seen once. The sample was also reused in another study, on T cells expressing NK-cell markers. From that study: UMIs were included in TCR beta cDNA generated by 5'RACE template switching. Underlying the TCR beta repertoires were sorted CD3+CD56+NKG2C+, CD3+CD56+NKG2C- and CD3+CD56-NKG2C+ T cells. Several experiments added an anti-gamma-delta TCR antibody to sort only alpha-beta TCR T cells. The same clonotypes also predominated in the CD3+CD56-NKG2C+ fraction of several donors. Evidence did not settle whether expanded NKG2C+ T cell clones targeted HCMV.

Specimen: PBMCs from blood, collected on the day of vaccination. The J gene is TRBJ1-2, the V gene TRBV9, with 9 nucleotides matching TRBD1. This receptor was obtained from a man aged 50 to 59 who received an inactivated influenza vaccine. The CDR3 coding sequence is TGTGCCAGCAGCGTCGGACAGGGGCACTATGGCTACACCTTC. Its translation: CASSVGQGHYGYTF. The full variable domain, completed using reference TRBV9 and TRBJ1-2, is DSGVTQTPKHLITATGQRVTLRCSPRSGDLSVYWYQQSLDQGLQFLIQYYNGEERAKGNILERFSAQQFPDLHSELNLSSLELGDSALYFCASSVGQGHYGYTFGSGTRLTVV.